These 5 T cell receptor beta chains share one sample of origin, sequenced in a study of shared clonotypes between healthy human individuals. The assay was immunoSEQ multiplex PCR, and TCRdb's table has in-frame clones only and misses some. The sample holds over 800,000 clones, 80% to 95% seen once. CD45RO-negative, CCR7-positively selected cells formed the naive CD8 fraction, excluding terminally differentiated effector memory CD45RA+ cells. The specimen sequenced was naive CD8+ T cells sorted from blood. These receptors were obtained from a man between 25 and 39 years old in good health.

The chain employs TRBV7-9 and TRBJ1-4, with a possible D match to TRBD1 (5 bases). V gave up 1 base and J gave up 9 bases, with 6 bases separating them. This CDR3 has 12 residues. CDR1 and CDR2 (germline): SEHNR, FQNEAQ (reference sequence). The CDR3 bases are TGTGCCAGCAGCTTAGGGGGCCAAAAACTGTTTTTT. Protein product: CASSLGGQKLFF. Drawing the rest from reference TRBV7-9 and TRBJ1-4, the complete variable domain is DTGVSQNPRHKITKRGQNVTFRCDPISEHNRLYWYRQTLGQGPEFLTYFQNEAQLEKSRLLSDRFSAERPKGSFSTLEIQRTEQGDSAMYLCASSLGGQKLFFGSGTQLSVL.

The chain combines TRBV5-6 with TRBJ1-2; D may be TRBD1 (5 bases). Germline lookup yields CDR1 SGHDT and CDR2 YYEEEE. The CDR3 has 12 residues. The V and J ends lost 4 bases and 7 bases respectively, with 11 bases between them. The CDR3 DNA reads TGTGCCAGCAGCAGGGACTTTTCTGGCTACACCTTC. Residues: CASSRDFSGYTF.

The gene calls are TRBV5-8 and TRBJ2-4; perhaps TRBD2 as D (5 bases). Germline CDR1 and CDR2: SGHTS and YDEGEE. Trimming shortened V by 4 bases and J by 7 bases, and 15 bases separated the two germline ends. The length of the CDR3 is 14 residues. In DNA form, the CDR3 reads TGTGCCAGCAGCCCCCTCCTGTCGGGGAACATTCAGTACTTC. Its translation: CASSPLLSGNIQYF.

Notes on this clone: Other DNA sequences in this specimen translate into the identical CDR3. The chain is built from TRBV19 and TRBJ2-7; 9 bases line up with TRBD2. J gave up 0 bases and V 2 bases, and 2 bases lay outside the gene matches. Germline CDR1 reads LNHDA; CDR2 reads SQIVND (reference sequence). This CDR3 has 15 residues. The CDR3 bases are TGTGCCAGTAGTATACTAGCGGGAAACTCCTACGAGCAGTACTTC. It codes for CASSILAGNSYEQYF.

This clone was found once. The chain has TRBV9 and TRBJ2-1, with 10 bases lining up with TRBD2. Per germline, CDR1 SGDLS and CDR2 YYNGEE. V gave up 4 bases and J gave up 3 bases; unmatched junction bases: 7. This CDR3 has 16 amino acids. The CDR3 DNA reads as TGTGCCAGCAGCCCCCAAGCGGGAGGGTTCTACAATGAGCAGTTCTTC. Amino acid sequence: CASSPQAGGFYNEQFF.